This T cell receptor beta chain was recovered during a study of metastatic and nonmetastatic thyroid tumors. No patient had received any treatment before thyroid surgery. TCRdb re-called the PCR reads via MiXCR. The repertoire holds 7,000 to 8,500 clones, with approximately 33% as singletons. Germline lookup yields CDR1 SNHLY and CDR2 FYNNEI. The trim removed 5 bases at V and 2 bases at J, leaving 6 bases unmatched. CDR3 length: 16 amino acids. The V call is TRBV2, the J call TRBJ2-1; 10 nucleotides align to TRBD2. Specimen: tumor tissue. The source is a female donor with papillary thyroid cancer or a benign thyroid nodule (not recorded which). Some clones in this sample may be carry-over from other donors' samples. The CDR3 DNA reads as TGTGCCAGCAGTTCGACTAGCGGGTCCCCCTACAATGAGCAGTTCTTC. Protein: CASSSTSGSPYNEQFF.